Presented here are 14 T cell receptor beta chains from one specimen sequenced in a study of prognosis after radiotherapy for stage I lung cancer. Two-round multiplex PCR on genomic DNA was the method by which TCR beta CDR3 was amplified. First-round PCR employed TRBV- and TRBJ-specific primers for each gene. A single record per CDR3 protein comes from TCRdb applying MiXCR to the multiplex PCR reads. The table shows over 14,000 distinct CDR3 sequences, with about 55% occurring only once. Sequenced material: PBMCs, taken before or after stereotactic body radiation therapy (not recorded which). Source of these receptors: a donor of 50 years or more with non-small cell lung cancer.

This clonotype was detected many times. A read error may explain this, as a much larger clone is one base away. This chain joins TRBV30 and TRBJ2-6; the match to TRBD1 covers 9 bases. The CDR3 totals 17 residues. The germline CDR1 and CDR2 sequences are GTSNPN and SVGIG (reference sequence). Written as DNA, the CDR3 is TGTGCCTGGAGGCGGGACAGGGTAAAATCTGGGGCCAACGTCCCGACTTTC. Its translation: CAWRRDRVKSGANVPTF. The full variable domain, completed using reference TRBV30 and TRBJ2-6, is SQTIHQWPATLVQPVGSPLSLECTVEGTSNPNLYWYRQAAGRGLQLLFYSVGIGQISSEVPQNLSASRPQDRQFILSSKKLLLSDSGFYLCAWRRDRVKSGANVPTFGAGSRLTVL.

CDR3: CSAMVLGNEQYF. The CDR3 region has the DNA TGCAGTGCTATGGTCCTGGGAAACGAGCAGTACTTC. This chain joins TRBV20-1 and TRBJ2-7, with D unclear. The V and J ends lost 4 bases and 5 bases respectively, with 12 bases between them. In germline, CDR1 is DFQATT, CDR2 SNEGSKA (reference sequence). This CDR3 contains 12 residues.

This clonotype is labeled as medium-sized. Compared with germline, one end of the junction differs, possibly owing to a read error. The chain recombines TRBV11-2 with TRBJ2-2; D gene ambiguous. The CDR3 extends over 12 amino acids. CDR1 and CDR2 from the germline V gene are SGHAT and FQNNGV. Here the CDR3 reads CASSLGPGELFF. The DNA for the CDR3 is TGTGCCAGCAGTTTAGGGCCCGGGGAGCTGTTTTTT.

Relative to its sample, this clonotype is medium-sized. The rearrangement uses TRBV3-1 and TRBJ2-7; 11 bases line up with TRBD2. Germline CDR1 and CDR2: LGHDT and YNNKEL (reference sequence). Unmatched junction bases numbered 7, after V lost 5 bases and J lost 4 bases. This CDR3 has 15 amino acids. CDR3 sequence: CASSKIAGGPYEQYF. The CDR3 DNA is TGTGCCAGCAGCAAGATAGCGGGAGGGCCTTACGAGCAGTACTTC.

Details on this clonotype: A junction end diverges from the germline sequence, so it may reflect a read error. The CDR3 here is CASSLTGGNTQASF. For the CDR3, the DNA is TGTGCCAGCAGTTTGACAGGGGGAAACACTCAAGCTTCCTTT. This chain connects TRBV27 to TRBJ1-1; 9 nucleotides agree with TRBD1. Germline values: CDR1 MNHEY, CDR2 SMNVEV (reference sequence). CDR3 length: 14 residues.

This clonotype was recorded at least ten times. This chain links TRBV5-8 with TRBJ1-2; no reliable D call. This CDR3 region has 14 residues. Per germline, CDR1 SGHTS and CDR2 YDEGEE. Trimming took 1 base from V and 3 from J, leaving 10 bases between them. The CDR3 protein is CASSLRAVDYGYTF. CDR3 nucleotides: TGTGCCAGCAGCTTGAGAGCTGTTGACTATGGCTACACCTTC.

The chain couples TRBV3-1 to TRBJ2-1, with 11 bases lining up with TRBD2. V was clipped by 4 bases and J by 1 base; unmatched bases: 0. This CDR3 is 15 amino acids long. Germline CDR1 is LGHDT and CDR2 is YNNKEL (reference sequence). The CDR3 protein is CASSPSGGSYNEQFF. CDR3 DNA: TGTGCCAGCAGCCCTAGCGGGGGGTCCTACAATGAGCAGTTCTTC.

This clonotype counts as medium-sized (0.01 to 0.1%). The chain combines TRBV27 with TRBJ2-2, with 7 nucleotides matching TRBD2. The CDR3 consists of 14 residues. Germline CDR1 and CDR2: MNHEY and SMNVEV (reference sequence). V lost 2 bases to trimming and J lost 7 bases; unmatched junction nucleotides: 4. As DNA, the CDR3 is TGTGCCAGCAGTTTAGCGGGAGAGGTCGGGGAGCTGTTTTTT. Translating gives CASSLAGEVGELFF.

In its sample, this clonotype was seen once. The V gene is TRBV20-1, the J gene TRBJ1-5; D is unclear. V lost 3 bases, J lost 9 bases, and 18 bases lay in between. In germline, CDR1 is DFQATT, CDR2 SNEGSKA (reference sequence). This CDR3 spans 14 amino acids. Here the CDR3 reads CSASYSGVAAPQHF. The DNA of the CDR3 is TGCAGTGCTAGTTATTCCGGGGTAGCCGCGCCCCAGCATTTT.

This chain connects TRBV30 to TRBJ1-2, with 7 bases that match TRBD1. Per germline, CDR1 GTSNPN and CDR2 SVGIG (reference sequence). V lost 1 base to trimming and J lost 0 bases; unmatched junction nucleotides: 2. This CDR3 has 14 residues. The CDR3 bases are TGTGCCTGGAGTGGACAGGGACCTAACTATGGCTACACCTTC. This codes for CAWSGQGPNYGYTF. Full variable domain (missing parts from reference TRBV30 and TRBJ1-2): SQTIHQWPATLVQPVGSPLSLECTVEGTSNPNLYWYRQAAGRGLQLLFYSVGIGQISSEVPQNLSASRPQDRQFILSSKKLLLSDSGFYLCAWSGQGPNYGYTFGSGTRLTVV.

This clonotype is medium-sized in the sample. The rearrangement links TRBV11-1 to TRBJ2-7; TRBD2 aligns across 8 bases. J lost 7 bases, V lost 5 bases, and 10 bases had no gene match. CDR1 and CDR2 (germline): SGHAT, FQDESV (reference sequence). CDR3 length: 14 amino acids. The CDR3 nucleotides are TGTGCCAGCAGCCTGCCGGGACTAGGGAGGGAGCAGTACTTC. This gives the protein CASSLPGLGREQYF.

Relative to its sample, this clonotype is medium-sized. The chain links TRBV11-2 to TRBJ2-3; D remains ambiguous. V lost 0 bases and J lost 4, with 8 bases in between. This CDR3 has 14 amino acids. The germline CDR1 and CDR2 sequences are SGHAT and FQNNGV. Here the CDR3 reads CASSLDLASDTQYF. In DNA form, the CDR3 reads TGTGCCAGCAGCTTAGATTTAGCTTCAGATACGCAGTATTTT.

J is TRBJ2-2 and V is TRBV20-1; 7 nucleotides align to TRBD2. The CDR3 has 14 amino acids. In germline, CDR1 is DFQATT, CDR2 SNEGSKA (reference sequence). Losses at the gene ends were 4 bases for V and 1 base for J; bases not matched to a gene: 3. The CDR3 region is CSANGRENTGELFF. The CDR3 DNA sequence: TGCAGTGCTAATGGGAGGGAGAACACCGGGGAGCTGTTTTTT.

The rearrangement joins TRBV5-1 to TRBJ2-6, with D possibly TRBD2 on 5 matching bases. The CDR3 extends over 16 amino acids. Trimming left V 2 bases short and J 2 bases short, with 11 bases between. CDR1 and CDR2 from the germline V gene are SGHRS and YFSETQ. For the CDR3, the DNA is TGCGCCAGCAGCTTATGGGGAGTGGCTGGGGCCAACGTCCTGACTTTC. As protein: CASSLWGVAGANVLTF.